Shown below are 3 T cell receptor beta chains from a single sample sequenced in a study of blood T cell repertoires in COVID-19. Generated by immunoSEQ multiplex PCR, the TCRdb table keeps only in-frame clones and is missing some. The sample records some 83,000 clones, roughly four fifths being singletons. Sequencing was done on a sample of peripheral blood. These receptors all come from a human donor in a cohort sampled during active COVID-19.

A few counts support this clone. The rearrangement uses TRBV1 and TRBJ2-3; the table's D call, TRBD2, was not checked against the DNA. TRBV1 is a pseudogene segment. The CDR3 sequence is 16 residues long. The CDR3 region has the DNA TGCACCAGGGGCTTTGACGGGGGGTGCAGTAGATATACGCAGTATTTT. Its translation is CTRGFDGGCSRYTQYF.

The CDR3 nucleotides are TGTGCCAGCAGCTTACGGGACAGGGGACTTGGGGCCAACGTCCTGACTTTC. Its translation is CASSLRDRGLGANVLTF. The chain couples TRBV7-9 to TRBJ2-6, with 10 bases fitting TRBD1. Germline CDR1 reads SEHNR; CDR2 reads FQNEAQ (reference sequence). The CDR3 has 17 amino acids. With 2 bases clipped from V and 3 bases from J, the junction kept 4 bases outside the gene matches.

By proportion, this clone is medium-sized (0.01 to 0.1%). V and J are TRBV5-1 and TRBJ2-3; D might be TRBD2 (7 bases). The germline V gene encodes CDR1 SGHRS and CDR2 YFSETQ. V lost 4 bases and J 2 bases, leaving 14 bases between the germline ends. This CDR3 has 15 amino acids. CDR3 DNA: TGCGCCAGCAGCCGTGAGGGGGGGTTCACAGATACGCAGTATTTT. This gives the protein CASSREGGFTDTQYF. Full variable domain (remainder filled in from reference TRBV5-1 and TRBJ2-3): KAGVTQTPRYLIKTRGQQVTLSCSPISGHRSVSWYQQTPGQGLQFLFEYFSETQRNKGNFPGRFSGRQFSNSRSEMNVSTLELGDSALYLCASSREGGFTDTQYFGPGTRLTVL.